This TCR beta chain originates from a study of T cells after yellow fever vaccination. For the study at large: Those fractions that held only low numbers of cells were prepared using the SMART-Seq v4 Ultra Low Input RNA kit.

Study results and caveats: The booster response re-showed most primary clones: around 95% CD4, 88% CD8. Any FACS-sorted repertoire could hold abundant clonotypes that contaminate it from the bulk population.

TCRdb redid the calling of the 5' RACE reads with MiXCR, one entry per CDR3 protein. The sample holds fewer than 650,000 distinct CDR3 sequences, roughly 22% seen once. Remarks on this clonotype: Its antigen is undetermined.

This clonotype was obtained from a young man who received the YFV17D yellow fever vaccine. The input for sequencing was PBMCs, taken 20 to 25 days after the first yellow fever vaccination.

This CDR3 is CASSPSGGAYRSYEQYF. CDR3 bases: TGTGCCAGCAGCCCCTCCGGGGGGGCATATCGGTCCTACGAGCAGTACTTC. The rearrangement links TRBV7-2 to TRBJ2-7; TRBD2 agrees at 8 bases. J was trimmed by 1 base and V by 5 bases; bases with no gene match: 13. The length of the CDR3 is 17 residues. Germline loops: CDR1 SGHTA, CDR2 FQGNSA.